The clone carrying this TCR beta chain is a singleton in its sample. The sample comes from a study of cytomegalovirus exposure and HLA in healthy donors. The PCR had 60 Vbeta and 13 Jbeta primers. The repertoire was sequenced with immunoSEQ multiplex PCR; TCRdb's copy has only in-frame clones and lacks some. Of a few hundred thousand clones listed, around 90% were seen once; the top ten hold 1.5% to 2%. Trimming pared 0 bases from V and 5 bases from J, leaving 8 bases between. CDR1 LGHNA and CDR2 YNFKEQ come from the germline V gene. The CDR3 covers 14 residues. The J gene is TRBJ1-5, the V gene TRBV4-2; D possibly corresponds to TRBD1 (5 bases). The TCR comes from a girl aged 2 to 10 in good health and CMV-seronegative. The source material was PBMCs. CDR3 protein: CASSQDQGYQPQHF. The CDR3 DNA is TGTGCCAGCAGCCAAGATCAGGGATATCAGCCCCAGCATTTT.